The rows below give T cell receptor beta chains drawn from one sample of a study of shared clonotypes between healthy human individuals. TCRdb's table, derived via immunoSEQ multiplex PCR, lists solely in-frame clones and lacks some. The sample shows fewer than 3 million clones, 80% to 95% of them seen only once. Sample: naive CD4+ T cells from PBMCs. The receptors were sampled from a young man in good health. Some clones in this sample may be carry-over from other donors' samples. Each CDR3 is given without its conserved first and last residue.

V	J	CDR3
TRBV7-9	TRBJ1-2	ASSLDRAQDGYT
TRBV6-5	TRBJ1-5	ASSYSGPQGGMPQH
TRBV29-1	TRBJ2-5	SVGRVLGETQY
TRBV11-2	TRBJ2-3	ASSLVSYTDTQY
TRBV29-1	TRBJ2-5	SVELTGIQETQY
TRBV9	TRBJ1-1	ASSPGHPGEPEAF
TRBV5-6	TRBJ2-5	ASSRPGQLFQETQY
TRBV2	TRBJ2-7	ASSANYEQY
TRBV11-1	TRBJ2-4	ASSPGEAVGQNIQY
TRBV28	TRBJ2-7	ASSTYEQY
TRBV27	TRBJ2-5	ASSLSAGGFGEQY
TRBV7-9	TRBJ2-4	ASSLSSGAKNIQY
TRBV30	TRBJ1-3	AWSVSRAGNTIY
TRBV5-8	TRBJ1-4	ASSLGGHGGEKLF
TRBV4-1	TRBJ2-3	ASSRSTPDTDTQY
TRBV4-3	TRBJ2-2	ASSRLGDSDTGELF
TRBV6-6	TRBJ1-1	ASSYPILNTEAF
TRBV9	TRBJ2-7	ASSVLAGRTYEQY
TRBV9	TRBJ1-1	ASSVDAQLNTEAF
TRBV27	TRBJ2-4	ASSLQGATVKNIQY
TRBV27	TRBJ2-2	ASSLLAITPAGELF
TRBV5-4	TRBJ2-3	ASSSAGGGSTDTQY
TRBV20-1	TRBJ2-1	SAHLNDEQF